This TCR beta chain was retrieved from a study of cytomegalovirus exposure and HLA in healthy donors. Findings and caveats of the study: Most CMV-associated TCR beta chains were later found to appear HLA-restricted.

60 Vbeta and 13 Jbeta primers were used in PCR. The data were produced by immunoSEQ multiplex PCR, yet TCRdb's version contains in-frame clones alone and is incomplete. The table lists about 190,000 clones, about 69% of them singletons. Note on this clone: Its matching antigen is unknown.

Trimming removed 0 bases at V and 9 bases at J, with 12 bases between. The CDR3 consists of 14 residues. Looked up from germline, CDR1 is LGHNA and CDR2 is YNFKEQ. Sequenced: PBMCs. The clonotype comes from a man aged 25-45 years in good health and CMV-seropositive. The rearrangement links TRBV4-2 to TRBJ1-5; D possibly corresponds to TRBD1 (5 bases). The CDR3 DNA follows: TGTGCCAGCAGCCAAGACCGGGGGATTCGGCCCCAGCATTTT. This encodes CASSQDRGIRPQHF.